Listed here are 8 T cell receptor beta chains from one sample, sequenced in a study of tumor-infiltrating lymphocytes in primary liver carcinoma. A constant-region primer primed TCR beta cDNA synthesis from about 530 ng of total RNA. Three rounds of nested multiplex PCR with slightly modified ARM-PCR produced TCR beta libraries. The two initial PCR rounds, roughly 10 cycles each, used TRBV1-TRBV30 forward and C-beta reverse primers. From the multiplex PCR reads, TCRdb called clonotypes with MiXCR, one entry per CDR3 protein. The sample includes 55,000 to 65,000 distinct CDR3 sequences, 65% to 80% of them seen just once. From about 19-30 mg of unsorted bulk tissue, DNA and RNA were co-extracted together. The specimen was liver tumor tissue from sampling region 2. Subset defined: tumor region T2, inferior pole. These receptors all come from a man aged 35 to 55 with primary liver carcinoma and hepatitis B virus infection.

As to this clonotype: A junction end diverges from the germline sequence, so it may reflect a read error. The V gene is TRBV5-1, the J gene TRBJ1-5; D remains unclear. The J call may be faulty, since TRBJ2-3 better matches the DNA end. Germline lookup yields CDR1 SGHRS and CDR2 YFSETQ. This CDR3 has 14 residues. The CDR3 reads CASSLSGNNQPQYF. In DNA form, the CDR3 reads TGTGCCAGCAGCTTGTCAGGTAACAATCAGCCCCAGTATTTT.

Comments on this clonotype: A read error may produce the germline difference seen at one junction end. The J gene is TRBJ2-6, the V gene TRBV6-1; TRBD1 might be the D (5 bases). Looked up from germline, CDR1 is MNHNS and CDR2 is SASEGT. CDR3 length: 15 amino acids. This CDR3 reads CAIGEGVDGANVLNF. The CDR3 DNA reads TGTGCCATCGGTGAAGGGGTGGATGGGGCCAACGTCCTGAATTTC.

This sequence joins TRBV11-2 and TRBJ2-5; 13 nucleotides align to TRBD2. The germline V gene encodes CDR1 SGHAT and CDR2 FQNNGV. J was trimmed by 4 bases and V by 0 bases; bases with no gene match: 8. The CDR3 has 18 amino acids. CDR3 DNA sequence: TGTGCCAGCAGCTTAGATCCGTGGACTAGCGGGAGTAGAGAGACCCAGTACTTC. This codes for CASSLDPWTSGSRETQYF.

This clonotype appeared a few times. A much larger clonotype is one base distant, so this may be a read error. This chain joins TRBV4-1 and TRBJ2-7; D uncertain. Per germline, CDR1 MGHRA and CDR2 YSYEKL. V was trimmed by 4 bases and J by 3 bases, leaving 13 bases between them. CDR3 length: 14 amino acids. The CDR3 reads CASSRSNQIYEQYF. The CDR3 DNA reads TGCGCCAGCAGCCGATCAAACCAGATCTACGAGCAGTACTTC.

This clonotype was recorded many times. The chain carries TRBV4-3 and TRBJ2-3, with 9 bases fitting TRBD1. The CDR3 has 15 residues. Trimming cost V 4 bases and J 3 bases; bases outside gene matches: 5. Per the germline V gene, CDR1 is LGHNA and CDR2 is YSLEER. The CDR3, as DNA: TGCGCCAGCAGCCGCCGACAGGGGGGGACAGATACGCAGTATTTT. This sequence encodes CASSRRQGGTDTQYF.

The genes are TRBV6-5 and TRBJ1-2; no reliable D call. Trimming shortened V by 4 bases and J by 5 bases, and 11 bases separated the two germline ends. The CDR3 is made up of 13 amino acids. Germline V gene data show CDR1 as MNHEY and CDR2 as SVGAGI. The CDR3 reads CASSSLGTYGYTF. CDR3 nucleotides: TGTGCCAGCAGTTCGCTGGGTACTTATGGCTACACCTTC.

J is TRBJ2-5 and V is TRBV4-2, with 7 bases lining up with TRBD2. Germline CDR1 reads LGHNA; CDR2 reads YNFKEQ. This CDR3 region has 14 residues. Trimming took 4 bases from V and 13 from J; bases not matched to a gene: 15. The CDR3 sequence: CASSPGLRGGALYF. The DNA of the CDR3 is TGTGCCAGCAGCCCGGGACTCCGGGGAGGGGCCCTGTACTTC.

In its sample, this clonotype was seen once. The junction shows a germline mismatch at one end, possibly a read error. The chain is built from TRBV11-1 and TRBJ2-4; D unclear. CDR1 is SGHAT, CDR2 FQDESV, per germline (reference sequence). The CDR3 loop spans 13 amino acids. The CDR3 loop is CASSRKQCDIQYF. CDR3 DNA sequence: TGTGCCAGCAGCCGGAAGCAGTGTGACATTCAATACTTC.